Below, 2 T cell receptor beta chains from the same sample are listed, as sequenced in a study of molecular identifiers for immune sequencing clone quantification. TCRdb passed the PCR reads through MiXCR, listing each CDR3 protein once. The sample holds 70,000 to 90,000 distinct CDR3 sequences, around 20% seen once. The sequenced material came from naive CD8+ T cells from blood, with Jurkat cell RNA spiked in. Subset described: FACS-sorted CD8+CD4-CCR7+CD45RA+ naive T cells. The receptors stem from a human donor in good health. Some libraries in this study had Jurkat cell RNA spiked in.

Many counts were recorded for this clonotype. This rearrangement joins TRBV7-6 to TRBJ2-3; D is unclear. Germline lookup yields CDR1 SGHVS and CDR2 FNYEAQ. Trimming left V 2 bases short and J 4 bases short, with 13 bases between. This CDR3 spans 15 amino acids. The DNA for the CDR3 is TGTGCCAGCAGCTTATTTTCACTCGGCGCAGATACGCAGTATTTT. Protein: CASSLFSLGADTQYF.

The chain couples TRBV19 to TRBJ2-1, with a weak D call TRBD1 (6 bases). The CDR3 spans 13 residues. The germline V gene encodes CDR1 LNHDA and CDR2 SQIVND (reference sequence). Trimming took off 8 bases at V and 0 bases at J, with 8 bases between the two ends. The DNA of the CDR3 is TGTGCCAGTTCGGACAGCTCCTACAATGAGCAGTTCTTC. Translation gives CASSDSSYNEQFF.